Listed below are T cell receptor beta chains from one sample, sequenced in a study of blood T cell repertoires in COVID-19. The method was immunoSEQ multiplex PCR; TCRdb's version includes in-frame clones alone and lacks a portion of them. The sample comprises hundreds of thousands of clones, under 95% of which are singletons, and 2.5% to 4% rests with the top ten. Sequencing was carried out using peripheral blood. These receptors came from a woman aged 18-29 years who had recovered from COVID-19. CDR3s include the opening cysteine and the closing phenylalanine or tryptophan. A D gene is named only where the DNA matches it firmly. For some rows the clone size is stated as once, few or many, or as a class when expanded; others skip it.

clone size: -
V gene: TRBV6-2/TRBV6-3
D gene: -
J gene: TRBJ2-1
CDR3 DNA: TGTGCCAGCAGTTACTGGGCTAGCGCCAGCTACAATGAGCAGTTCTTC
CDR3 protein: CASSYWASASYNEQFF

clone size: -
V gene: TRBV5-1
D gene: TRBD1
J gene: TRBJ1-5
CDR3 DNA: TGCGCCAGCAGCCCTGTGGAAAGGGGGCCCGGTCAGCCCCAGCATTTT
CDR3 protein: CASSPVERGPGQPQHF

clone size: once
V gene: TRBV5-5
D gene: -
J gene: TRBJ1-2
CDR3 DNA: TGTGCCAGCAGCTTCACGGGGGGGCATGGGTATGGCTACACCTTC
CDR3 protein: CASSFTGGHGYGYTF

clone size: -
V gene: TRBV6-6
D gene: -
J gene: TRBJ2-4
CDR3 DNA: TGTGCCAGCTCAAACGGAGTAGCCAAAAACATTCAGTACTTC
CDR3 protein: CASSNGVAKNIQYF

clone size: -
V gene: TRBV19
D gene: -
J gene: TRBJ2-3
CDR3 DNA: TGTGCCAGTAGTATAGGTACTGGTAGCACAGATACGCAGTATTTT
CDR3 protein: CASSIGTGSTDTQYF

clone size: -
V gene: TRBV5-1
D gene: TRBD1
J gene: TRBJ1-2
CDR3 DNA: TGCGCCAGCAGCTCGGGTGTAGGAGGGGGCGCCTATGGCTACACCTTC
CDR3 protein: CASSSGVGGGAYGYTF

clone size: -
V gene: TRBV5-1
D gene: -
J gene: TRBJ1-2
CDR3 DNA: TGCGCCAGCAGCTTGGGGACTTATAACTATGGCTACACCTTC
CDR3 protein: CASSLGTYNYGYTF

clone size: -
V gene: TRBV5-5
D gene: TRBD1
J gene: TRBJ2-2
CDR3 DNA: TGTGCCAGCAGCACGCTTCACACCGGGACAGGGGAAGATAACACCGGGGAGCTGTTTTTT
CDR3 protein: CASSTLHTGTGEDNTGELFF

clone size: -
V gene: TRBV18
D gene: -
J gene: TRBJ1-3
CDR3 DNA: TGTGCCAGCTCACCACCCAGCAGGGCCGGAAACACCATATATTTT
CDR3 protein: CASSPPSRAGNTIYF

clone size: -
V gene: TRBV5-1
D gene: -
J gene: TRBJ1-1
CDR3 DNA: TGCGCCAGCAGCTTGGAACGCGGGGGCATGAACACTGAAGCTTTCTTT
CDR3 protein: CASSLERGGMNTEAFF

clone size: -
V gene: TRBV2
D gene: -
J gene: TRBJ1-5
CDR3 DNA: TGTGCCAGCAGTGAATTGAGGGCTCCAAATCAGCCCCAGCATTTT
CDR3 protein: CASSELRAPNQPQHF

clone size: -
V gene: TRBV7-8
D gene: TRBD1
J gene: TRBJ2-1
CDR3 DNA: TGTGCCAGCAGCCGTAATCAACGGGGACAGTCGTATCATGAGCAGTTCTTC
CDR3 protein: CASSRNQRGQSYHEQFF

clone size: -
V gene: TRBV3-1/TRBV3-2
D gene: TRBD1
J gene: TRBJ1-6
CDR3 DNA: TGTGCCAGCAGCCCCCGGACAGGGCTGAATTCACCCCTCCACTTT
CDR3 protein: CASSPRTGLNSPLHF

clone size: -
V gene: TRBV7-2
D gene: -
J gene: TRBJ2-5
CDR3 DNA: TGTGCCAGCAGCTTAGGTTGGGACATAAGGAAAGAGACCCAGTACTTC
CDR3 protein: CASSLGWDIRKETQYF

clone size: -
V gene: TRBV11-2
D gene: -
J gene: TRBJ1-2
CDR3 DNA: TGTGCCAGCAGCTTACCACAGCTACGTTCTAACTATGGCTACACCTTC
CDR3 protein: CASSLPQLRSNYGYTF

clone size: -
V gene: TRBV6-2/TRBV6-3
D gene: TRBD2
J gene: TRBJ2-1
CDR3 DNA: TGTGCCAGCAGTTATTTTGGCGGGAGGTTGGTCAGTGAGCAGTTCTTC
CDR3 protein: CASSYFGGRLVSEQFF

clone size: -
V gene: TRBV11-2
D gene: -
J gene: TRBJ1-1
CDR3 DNA: TGTGCCAGCAGATTACAGGAGAACACTGAAGCTTTCTTT
CDR3 protein: CASRLQENTEAFF

clone size: -
V gene: TRBV6-5
D gene: -
J gene: TRBJ2-4
CDR3 DNA: TGTGCCAGCAGTTACGGAGTTGGGGCCAAAAACATTCAGTACTTC
CDR3 protein: CASSYGVGAKNIQYF

clone size: -
V gene: TRBV19
D gene: -
J gene: TRBJ2-5
CDR3 DNA: TGTGCCAGTAGTATACAATTCAGGCGCTACCAAGAGACCCAGTACTTC
CDR3 protein: CASSIQFRRYQETQYF

clone size: -
V gene: TRBV27
D gene: TRBD1
J gene: TRBJ1-2
CDR3 DNA: TGTGCCAGCAGGCCCCAGGGACAGGGGATAATTAACTATGGCTACACCTTC
CDR3 protein: CASRPQGQGIINYGYTF

clone size: -
V gene: TRBV4-3
D gene: -
J gene: TRBJ1-3
CDR3 DNA: TGCGCCAGCAGCCAATCTGGGGGGGCGGTTGGAAACACCATATATTTT
CDR3 protein: CASSQSGGAVGNTIYF

clone size: -
V gene: TRBV14
D gene: TRBD2
J gene: TRBJ2-3
CDR3 DNA: TGTGCCAGCAGCCTTACACCTCCGGGACTAGGACCCCCGCAGTATTTT
CDR3 protein: CASSLTPPGLGPPQYF

clone size: once
V gene: TRBV11-3
D gene: -
J gene: TRBJ2-1
CDR3 DNA: TGTGCCAGCAGCTTAGATTCCGCTACCAATGAGCAGTTCTTC
CDR3 protein: CASSLDSATNEQFF

clone size: -
V gene: TRBV7-9
D gene: TRBD2
J gene: TRBJ2-1
CDR3 DNA: TGTGCCAGCAGCTTACCAGTTAGCGGGGGAGACTACAATGAGCAGTTCTTC
CDR3 protein: CASSLPVSGGDYNEQFF

clone size: once
V gene: TRBV12-5
D gene: TRBD1
J gene: TRBJ2-6
CDR3 DNA: TGTGCTAGTGGTTCTCACAGGGGTTCGGGGGCCAACGTCCTGACTTTC
CDR3 protein: CASGSHRGSGANVLTF

clone size: -
V gene: TRBV29-1
D gene: TRBD1
J gene: TRBJ1-2
CDR3 DNA: TGCAGCGCTGACAGGGGCGGCTATGGCTACACCTTC
CDR3 protein: CSADRGGYGYTF

clone size: -
V gene: TRBV27
D gene: TRBD2
J gene: TRBJ2-1
CDR3 DNA: TGTGCCAGCACCCCCGGGGCTAGCGGGAGTTCGAATGAGCAGTTCTTC
CDR3 protein: CASTPGASGSSNEQFF

clone size: -
V gene: TRBV11-2
D gene: TRBD2
J gene: TRBJ2-3
CDR3 DNA: TGTGCCAGCAGCTTTGGCGGGAGAAATGCAGATACGCAGTATTTT
CDR3 protein: CASSFGGRNADTQYF

clone size: -
V gene: TRBV6-5
D gene: -
J gene: TRBJ2-1
CDR3 DNA: TGTGCCAGCAAACCGTTGGGGCCCCTGAATGAGCAGTTCTTC
CDR3 protein: CASKPLGPLNEQFF

clone size: once
V gene: TRBV14
D gene: TRBD1
J gene: TRBJ1-3
CDR3 DNA: TGTGCCAGCAGACAAACCGGGACAGGGGGAAACACCATATATTTT
CDR3 protein: CASRQTGTGGNTIYF

clone size: -
V gene: TRBV25-1
D gene: -
J gene: TRBJ1-4
CDR3 DNA: TGTGCCAGCAGTGAATTAACGGGACTGCCTAATGAAAAACTGTTTTTT
CDR3 protein: CASSELTGLPNEKLFF

clone size: once
V gene: TRBV19
D gene: -
J gene: TRBJ1-1
CDR3 DNA: TGTGCCAGTAGTATAGACGGGACCGGGGGAACTGAAGCTTTCTTT
CDR3 protein: CASSIDGTGGTEAFF

clone size: medium-sized
V gene: TRBV7-9
D gene: TRBD2
J gene: TRBJ2-1
CDR3 DNA: TGTGCCAGCAGCCCGACTAGCGGGTACTACAATGAGCAGTTCTTC
CDR3 protein: CASSPTSGYYNEQFF

clone size: once
V gene: TRBV5-1
D gene: -
J gene: TRBJ1-1
CDR3 DNA: TGCGCCAGCAGATTTGAAACAACTGAAGCTTTCTTT
CDR3 protein: CASRFETTEAFF

clone size: -
V gene: TRBV19
D gene: -
J gene: TRBJ1-2
CDR3 DNA: TGTGCCAGTAGTACAGGGGTGGGCTACACCTTC
CDR3 protein: CASSTGVGYTF

clone size: -
V gene: TRBV7-2
D gene: -
J gene: TRBJ2-1
CDR3 DNA: TGTGCCAGCAGCCTACCGGGAGGGGGCACGGGGAATGAGCAGTTCTTC
CDR3 protein: CASSLPGGGTGNEQFF

clone size: few
V gene: TRBV11-3
D gene: TRBD1
J gene: TRBJ2-3
CDR3 DNA: TGTGCCAGCAGCCCCTGGACAGGAGACACAGATACGCAGTATTTT
CDR3 protein: CASSPWTGDTDTQYF

clone size: -
V gene: TRBV10-3
D gene: TRBD2
J gene: TRBJ2-3
CDR3 DNA: TGTGCCATCAGTGCTTCGACTAGCGGCACAGATACGCAGTATTTT
CDR3 protein: CAISASTSGTDTQYF

clone size: -
V gene: TRBV5-1
D gene: TRBD2
J gene: TRBJ2-1
CDR3 DNA: TGCGCCAGCAGCTTGGAGGCTAGCGGGAGAAGTTCCAATGAGCAGTTCTTC
CDR3 protein: CASSLEASGRSSNEQFF

clone size: -
V gene: TRBV15
D gene: -
J gene: TRBJ1-6
CDR3 DNA: TGTGCCACCAGCAGGGGGCAGGTCTTGAATTCACCCCTCCACTTT
CDR3 protein: CATSRGQVLNSPLHF

clone size: -
V gene: TRBV21-1
D gene: -
J gene: TRBJ2-6
CDR3 DNA: TGTGCCAGCAGCAAAGTGGGGACAGGGGACTGCTCTGGGGCCAACGTCCTGACTTTC
CDR3 protein: CASSKVGTGDCSGANVLTF

clone size: once
V gene: TRBV3-1/TRBV3-2
D gene: TRBD1
J gene: TRBJ2-3
CDR3 DNA: TGTGCCAGCAGCCTACGGACAGGGCGGACAGATACGCAGTATTTT
CDR3 protein: CASSLRTGRTDTQYF

clone size: -
V gene: TRBV4-3
D gene: TRBD1
J gene: TRBJ1-1
CDR3 DNA: TGCGCCAGCAGCCAAGGCCAAGACAGGGAAGGTTTTCGGACTGAAGCTTTCTTT
CDR3 protein: CASSQGQDREGFRTEAFF

clone size: -
V gene: TRBV27
D gene: TRBD2
J gene: TRBJ2-2
CDR3 DNA: TGTGCCAGCAGTCCGGCGGGGGGCGGTTCGACCGGGGAGCTGTTTTTT
CDR3 protein: CASSPAGGGSTGELFF

clone size: -
V gene: TRBV11-2
D gene: TRBD1
J gene: TRBJ2-3
CDR3 DNA: TGTGCCAGCAGCTCCTGGGACAGGGGGCCCGATACGCAGTATTTT
CDR3 protein: CASSSWDRGPDTQYF

clone size: -
V gene: TRBV5-5
D gene: TRBD2
J gene: TRBJ2-4
CDR3 DNA: TGTGCCAGCAGCTTGGGTGGCGGGAGGGCCGGAGCCAAAAACATTCAGTACTTC
CDR3 protein: CASSLGGGRAGAKNIQYF

clone size: -
V gene: TRBV7-8
D gene: -
J gene: TRBJ1-3
CDR3 DNA: TGTGCCAGCAGCTTACAAGGAAACACCATATATTTT
CDR3 protein: CASSLQGNTIYF

clone size: -
V gene: TRBV20-1
D gene: -
J gene: TRBJ1-2
CDR3 DNA: TGCAGTGCTAGATTGAGCTATGGCTACACCTTC
CDR3 protein: CSARLSYGYTF

clone size: -
V gene: TRBV30
D gene: TRBD1
J gene: TRBJ1-3
CDR3 DNA: TGTGCCTGGAGTTCCGGGACAGGGGGGTCTGGAAACACCATATATTTT
CDR3 protein: CAWSSGTGGSGNTIYF